These 21 T cell receptor beta chains originate from one sample sequenced in a study of shared clonotypes between healthy human individuals. The assay was immunoSEQ multiplex PCR, and TCRdb's table has in-frame clones only and misses some. Among around 510,000 clones listed, roughly 95% were seen once. The sequenced sample was naive CD4+ T cells sorted from blood. Subset in this sample: CD45RA+ positively selected. The receptors come from a woman younger than 45 in good health.

V usage is TRBV6-5 and J usage is TRBJ2-7; 8 bases map to TRBD1. Germline V gene sequence: CDR1 MNHEY, CDR2 SVGAGI. The CDR3 has 15 amino acids. V lost 2 bases and J lost 5; bases outside the gene matches: 8. The CDR3 sequence is CASSYNGQGTNEQYF. In DNA, the CDR3 is TGTGCCAGCAGTTACAATGGACAGGGTACTAACGAGCAGTACTTC.

The V and J genes are TRBV10-3 and TRBJ1-4, with a possible D match to TRBD1 (5 bases). Germline-derived CDR1 and CDR2 are ENHRY and SYGVKD. Trimming removed 7 bases at V and 5 bases at J, with 14 bases between. CDR3 size: 14 residues. The CDR3 nucleotides read TGTGCCATCAAAGGGGCGGGCCCGAATGAAAAACTGTTTTTT. Translation gives CAIKGAGPNEKLFF.

This clone has a single count. The CDR3 region is CASSHPGLAEQYF. CDR3 coding DNA: TGTGCCAGCAGCCATCCGGGACTAGCGGAGCAGTACTTC. The chain carries TRBV27 and TRBJ2-7, with 10 bases fitting TRBD2. In germline, CDR1 is MNHEY, CDR2 SMNVEV (reference sequence). The CDR3 runs 13 residues. Unmatched junction bases numbered 6, after V lost 6 bases and J lost 7 bases.

This chain joins TRBV28 and TRBJ2-3, with D perhaps assigned TRBD1 or TRBD2 (5 bases each). Trimming left V 5 bases short and J 9 bases short, with 24 bases between. CDR1 and CDR2 (germline): MDHEN, SYDVKM. This CDR3 has 16 residues. CDR3 region: CASSLAWGSGGGTQYF. The CDR3 DNA reads TGTGCCAGCAGTCTGGCTTGGGGGAGCGGCGGCGGAACGCAGTATTTT.

This clone was recorded once. The rearrangement joins TRBV2 to TRBJ2-2; D unresolved. V was clipped by 7 bases and J by 0 bases, with 12 bases between them. Germline V lookup: CDR1 SNHLY, CDR2 FYNNEI. This CDR3 contains 15 residues. CDR3 nucleotide sequence: TGTGCCAGCACTGCCTGGGCCCCGAACACCGGGGAGCTGTTTTTT. Its translation: CASTAWAPNTGELFF.

With regard to this clone: Different DNA sequences within this sample yield the same CDR3. The rearrangement links TRBV18 to TRBJ1-4; possibly TRBD1 for D (5 bases). This CDR3 region has 13 residues. Germline loops: CDR1 KGHSH, CDR2 LQKENI. Deletions cut 2 bases from V and 5 bases from J, with 6 bases between. The CDR3 region has the DNA TGTGCCAGCTCACCAGGGGGGAATGAAAAACTGTTTTTT. Its translation: CASSPGGNEKLFF.

This clone appeared a single time. The rearrangement uses TRBV7-7 and TRBJ2-1; D perhaps matches TRBD1 (5 bases). The germline CDR1 and CDR2 sequences are SSHAT and FNYEAQ (reference sequence). This CDR3 has 13 amino acids. V dropped 6 bases and J dropped 9 bases, with 15 bases sitting between them. The CDR3: CASSDGHAGEQFF. The CDR3 DNA sequence: TGTGCCAGCAGTGATGGACACGCCGGTGAGCAGTTCTTC.

The rearrangement joins TRBV18 to TRBJ2-7; a possible D gene is TRBD2 (7 bases). Trimming cost V 3 bases and J 7 bases, with 19 bases left between them. The V gene's germline CDR1 is KGHSH and CDR2 LQKENI. CDR3 length: 15 residues. The CDR3 DNA is TGTGCCAGCTCACCGACGGCCGGGGGGCCGGGGGAGCAGTACTTC. Protein: CASSPTAGGPGEQYF.

J is TRBJ2-5 and V is TRBV7-8; D remains unclear. Germline lookup yields CDR1 SGHVS and CDR2 FQNEAQ. The CDR3 runs to 11 residues. The V gene lost 4 bases and the J gene lost 3 bases, with 3 bases spanning the gap. The CDR3 region has the DNA TGTGCCAGCAGCTCCAAAGAGACCCAGTACTTC. Translation: CASSSKETQYF.

The gene calls are TRBV6-1 and TRBJ1-4; no definite D call. CDR3 length equals 15 residues. Germline-derived CDR1 and CDR2 are MNHNS and SASEGT. V gave up 3 bases and J gave up 8 bases, with 16 bases separating them. CDR3: CASSDELGLDEKLFF. The CDR3 DNA follows: TGTGCCAGCAGTGACGAGTTAGGGTTGGACGAAAAACTGTTTTTT.

This chain uses TRBV7-7 with TRBJ2-1; 14 nucleotides agree with TRBD2. There are 18 residues in the CDR3. Germline values: CDR1 SSHAT, CDR2 FNYEAQ (reference sequence). Trimming took 4 bases from V and 2 from J; bases not matched to a gene: 7. The CDR3 spells CASSSGSTSGRAYNEQFF. Written as DNA, the CDR3 is TGTGCCAGCAGCTCCGGTTCGACTAGCGGGAGGGCCTACAATGAGCAGTTCTTC. Full variable domain (outside the CDR3, taken from reference TRBV7-7 and TRBJ2-1): GAGVSQSPRYKVTKRGQDVTLRCDPISSHATLYWYQQALGQGPEFLTYFNYEAQPDKSGLPSDRFSAERPEGSISTLTIQRTEQRDSAMYRCASSSGSTSGRAYNEQFFGPGTRLTVL.

The chain is built from TRBV28 and TRBJ2-6; D gene unclear. Germline V CDR1 and CDR2: MDHEN, SYDVKM. Trimming removed 4 bases from V and 1 base from J, with 8 bases in between. CDR3 size: 15 residues. CDR3 amino acids: CASSSPPSGANVLTF. The CDR3 DNA reads as TGTGCCAGCAGTTCCCCTCCGTCTGGGGCCAACGTCCTGACTTTC. Full variable domain (missing parts from reference TRBV28 and TRBJ2-6): DVKVTQSSRYLVKRTGEKVFLECVQDMDHENMFWYRQDPGLGLRLIYFSYDVKMKEKGDIPEGYSVSREKKERFSLILESASTNQTSMYLCASSSPPSGANVLTFGAGSRLTVL.

The V call is TRBV19, the J call TRBJ1-4, with a tentative D call TRBD1 (5 bases). V lost 10 bases to trimming and J lost 3 bases, with 15 bases between them. This CDR3 region has 14 residues. Germline CDR1 and CDR2: LNHDA and SQIVND (reference sequence). The chain's CDR3 is CATPPRDPNEKLFF. In DNA form, the CDR3 reads TGTGCCACCCCCCCCCGGGACCCTAATGAAAAACTGTTTTTT.

V gene TRBV5-4 combines with J gene TRBJ2-7, with D possibly TRBD2 on 6 matching bases. With 4 bases removed from V and 3 bases from J, the gap between germline ends came to 20 bases. The germline CDR1 and CDR2 sequences are SGHNT and YYREEE (reference sequence). The CDR3 is 16 residues long. CDR3 DNA: TGTGCCAGCAGCCCCCAGGTGGGGGGTGCGGACTACGAGCAGTACTTC. Amino acids: CASSPQVGGADYEQYF.

The chain recombines TRBV10-3 with TRBJ2-7; no clear D. Trimming shortened V by 7 bases and J by 2 bases, and 12 bases separated the two germline ends. The CDR3 sequence is 13 residues long. Germline V gene lookup returns CDR1 ENHRY and CDR2 SYGVKD. The CDR3 here is CAITDSTPYEQYF. CDR3 sequence (DNA): TGTGCCATCACTGACTCAACCCCCTACGAGCAGTACTTC.

This clone was counted once. The chain carries TRBV28 and TRBJ2-7, with a possible D match to TRBD1 (6 bases). CDR3 length equals 15 residues. V was clipped by 7 bases and J by 0 bases, with 16 bases between them. Germline values: CDR1 MDHEN, CDR2 SYDVKM. CDR3 bases: TGTGCCAGCACTAACGAAATACAGGGCTCCTACGAGCAGTACTTC. Its translation: CASTNEIQGSYEQYF.

The chain links TRBV28 to TRBJ2-2; D is ambiguous. The germline gives CDR1 MDHEN, CDR2 SYDVKM. The V end lost 5 bases, the J end lost 4 bases, and 11 bases lay between the germline ends. The CDR3 runs to 14 residues. Here the CDR3 DNA reads TGTGCCAGCAGTGCCCCGACGGTCACCGGGGAGCTGTTTTTT. This sequence encodes CASSAPTVTGELFF. Complete variable domain (other parts from reference TRBV28 and TRBJ2-2): DVKVTQSSRYLVKRTGEKVFLECVQDMDHENMFWYRQDPGLGLRLIYFSYDVKMKEKGDIPEGYSVSREKKERFSLILESASTNQTSMYLCASSAPTVTGELFFGEGSRLTVL.

V usage is TRBV20-1 and J usage is TRBJ1-4; D not certain. The V gene's germline CDR1 is DFQATT and CDR2 SNEGSKA (reference sequence). The germline V and J ends were trimmed by 2 bases and 7 bases, with 5 bases remaining between them. The CDR3 extends over 11 amino acids. In DNA, the CDR3 is TGCAGTGCTAGAAAGATTGAAAAACTGTTTTTT. Translating gives CSARKIEKLFF.

This chain joins TRBV13 and TRBJ2-7, with 7 nucleotides matching TRBD1. CDR1 PRHDT and CDR2 FYEKMQ come from the germline V gene (reference sequence). With V trimmed by 5 bases and J by 0 bases, 7 bases remained unmatched. The CDR3 consists of 15 residues. The CDR3 is CASSRGQISSYEQYF. The CDR3 DNA is TGTGCCAGCAGCCGGGGACAGATCAGCTCCTACGAGCAGTACTTC.

The rearrangement links TRBV19 to TRBJ2-7; 10 nucleotides agree with TRBD2. The CDR3 runs 14 residues. Losses at the gene ends were 6 bases for V and 4 bases for J; bases not matched to a gene: 6. Germline V gene lookup returns CDR1 LNHDA and CDR2 SQIVND (reference sequence). CDR3 DNA: TGTGCCAGTAGGTCTAGCGGGGGTTCATACGAGCAGTACTTC. Its protein product is CASRSSGGSYEQYF.

The chain has TRBV19 and TRBJ2-1; 7 bases fit TRBD2. The CDR3 is made up of 15 amino acids. V gave up 7 bases and J gave up 6 bases; unmatched junction bases: 12. Germline CDR1 reads LNHDA; CDR2 reads SQIVND (reference sequence). The CDR3 is CASTPTWTSRNEQFF. The CDR3 DNA is TGTGCCAGTACTCCAACCTGGACTAGTCGCAATGAGCAGTTCTTC.